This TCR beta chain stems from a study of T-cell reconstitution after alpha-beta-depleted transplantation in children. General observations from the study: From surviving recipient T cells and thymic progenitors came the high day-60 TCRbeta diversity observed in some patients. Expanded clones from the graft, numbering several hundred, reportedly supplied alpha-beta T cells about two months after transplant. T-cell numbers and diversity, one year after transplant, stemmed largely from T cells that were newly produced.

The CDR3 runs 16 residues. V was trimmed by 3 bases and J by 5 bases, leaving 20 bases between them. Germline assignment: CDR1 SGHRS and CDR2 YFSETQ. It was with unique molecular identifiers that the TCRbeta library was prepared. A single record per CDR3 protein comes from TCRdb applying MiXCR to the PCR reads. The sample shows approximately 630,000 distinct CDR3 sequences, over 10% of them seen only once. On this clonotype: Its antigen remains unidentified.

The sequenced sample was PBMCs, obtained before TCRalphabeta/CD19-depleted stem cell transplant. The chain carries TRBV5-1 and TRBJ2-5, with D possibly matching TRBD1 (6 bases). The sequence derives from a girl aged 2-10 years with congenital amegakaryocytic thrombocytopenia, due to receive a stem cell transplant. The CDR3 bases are TGCGCCAGCAGCTCCACTTTAACAGGGTTCGGCGAGACCCAGTACTTC. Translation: CASSSTLTGFGETQYF.